This T cell receptor beta chain derives from a study of blood T cell repertoires in COVID-19. Across the study: Acute and convalescent COVID-19 specimens originated in the United States, Italy and Spain. PBMCs, B-cell-depleted T cells, or T cells provided the cDNA or gDNA that made up the material.

Authors' analysis steps: Nucleated cell number was recorded as an estimate derived from reference gene primer amplification. The data were produced by immunoSEQ multiplex PCR, yet TCRdb's version contains in-frame clones alone and is incomplete. V and J calls and clone size are copied from that table; D and trimming were computed from the DNA. Of around 110,000 clones in the sample, 70% to 75% were seen once. V was pared by 3 bases and J by 8 bases, with 9 bases of the junction left unmatched. The CDR3 spans 16 residues. The V gene's germline CDR1 is MGHRA and CDR2 YSYEKL. V usage is TRBV4-1 and J usage is TRBJ2-1, with TRBD2 matching 11 bases. The sample taken for sequencing was peripheral blood. The receptor comes from a human donor with acute or convalescent COVID-19. The donor label of this sample is uncertain. The CDR3 spells CASSQGLAAPRDEQFF. DNA of the CDR3: TGCGCCAGCAGCCAGGGACTAGCGGCCCCACGCGATGAGCAGTTCTTC.